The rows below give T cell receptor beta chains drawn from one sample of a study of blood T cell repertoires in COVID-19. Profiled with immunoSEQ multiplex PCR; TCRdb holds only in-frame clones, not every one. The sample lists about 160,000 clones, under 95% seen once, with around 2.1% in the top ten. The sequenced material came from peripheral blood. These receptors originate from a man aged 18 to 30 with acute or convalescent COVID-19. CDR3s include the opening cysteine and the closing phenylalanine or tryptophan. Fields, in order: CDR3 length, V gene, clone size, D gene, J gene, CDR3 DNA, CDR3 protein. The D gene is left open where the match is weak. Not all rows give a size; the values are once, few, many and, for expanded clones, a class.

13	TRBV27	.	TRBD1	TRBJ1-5	TGTGCCAGCAGTTTTGGGACAGGTCAGCCCCAGCATTTT	CASSFGTGQPQHF
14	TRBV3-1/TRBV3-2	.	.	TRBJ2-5	TGTGCCAGCAGCCAAGTCCGGGGAGGAGAGACCCAGTACTTC	CASSQVRGGETQYF
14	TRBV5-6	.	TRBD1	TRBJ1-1	TGTGCCAGCAGGGAACAGGGGGCCAACACTGAAGCTTTCTTT	CASREQGANTEAFF
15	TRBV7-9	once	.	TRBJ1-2	TGTGCCAGCAGCTTAGGAGTCGTCCCGGGGGGAGGCTACACCTTC	CASSLGVVPGGGYTF
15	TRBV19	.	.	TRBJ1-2	TGTGCCAGTAGCCAGGGTGGGGCGACTAACTATGGCTACACCTTC	CASSQGGATNYGYTF
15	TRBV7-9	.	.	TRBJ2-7	TGTGCCAGCAGCTTATCCACCGGCAGGCCAATCGAGCAGTACTTC	CASSLSTGRPIEQYF
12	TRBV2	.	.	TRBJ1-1	TGTGCCAGCAGTGAATGGGCAGTTGAAGCTTTCTTT	CASSEWAVEAFF
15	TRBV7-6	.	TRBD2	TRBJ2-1	TGTGCCAGCAGCTTAGCGTGGGGGGGTCACAATGAGCAGTTCTTC	CASSLAWGGHNEQFF
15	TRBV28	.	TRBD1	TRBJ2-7	TGTGCCATCACCCCCGGGGACAGGGTCATCCACGAGCAGTACTTC	CAITPGDRVIHEQYF
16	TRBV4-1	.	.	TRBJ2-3	TGCGCCAGCAGCCAAGATTCGGAGGGAATCACAGATACGCAGTATTTT	CASSQDSEGITDTQYF
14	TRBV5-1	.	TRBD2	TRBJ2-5	TGCGCCAGCATGGGAGGGACTAGCGGGGAGACCCAGTACTTC	CASMGGTSGETQYF
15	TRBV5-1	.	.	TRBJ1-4	TGCGCCAGCAGCTTGGCATCATACGAGGATGAAAAACTGTTTTTT	CASSLASYEDEKLFF
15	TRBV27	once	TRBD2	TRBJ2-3	TGTGCCAGCGCCCTTCTAGCGGGAAAGGCAGATACGCAGTATTTT	CASALLAGKADTQYF
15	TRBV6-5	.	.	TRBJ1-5	TGTGCCAGCAGTTACTCTACAGGGACCAATCAGCCCCAGCATTTT	CASSYSTGTNQPQHF
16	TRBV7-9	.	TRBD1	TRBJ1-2	TGTGCCATCCGAAAAGCGACCGGGACAGCTAACTATGGCTACACCTTC	CAIRKATGTANYGYTF
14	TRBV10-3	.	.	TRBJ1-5	TGTGCCTCACAACAGGGCGGCGGCAATCAGCCCCAGCATTTT	CASQQGGGNQPQHF
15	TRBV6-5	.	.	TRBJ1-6	TGTGCCAGCAGCCTAAGGGAGGGGGGCAGGGCACCCCTCCACTTT	CASSLREGGRAPLHF
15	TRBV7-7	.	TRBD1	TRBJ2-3	TGTGCCAGCAGCATGACAGGGGGCAACACAGATACGCAGTATTTT	CASSMTGGNTDTQYF
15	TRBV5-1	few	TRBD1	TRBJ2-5	TGCGCCAGCAGCTTGGGACAGGGGTACCAAGAGACCCAGTACTTC	CASSLGQGYQETQYF
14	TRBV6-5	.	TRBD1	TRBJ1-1	TGTGCCAGCAGTAAGACAGGGGGTAATACTGAAGCTTTCTTT	CASSKTGGNTEAFF
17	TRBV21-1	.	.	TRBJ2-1	TGTGCCAGCAGCAAAAGGAAGGACTCAAGCTCCTACAATGAGCAGTTCTTC	CASSKRKDSSSYNEQFF
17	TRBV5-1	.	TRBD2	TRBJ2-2	TGCGCCAGCAGCTTGGCCCCTAGCGGGAGGAACACCGGGGAGCTGTTTTTT	CASSLAPSGRNTGELFF
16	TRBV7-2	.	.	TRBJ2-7	TGTGCCAGCAGCTTCCTCCTGGGGGGAACTTCCTACGAGCAGTACTTC	CASSFLLGGTSYEQYF
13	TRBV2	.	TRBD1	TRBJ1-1	TGTGCCAGCAGTTGGTCAGGGGGCACTGAAGCTTTCTTT	CASSWSGGTEAFF
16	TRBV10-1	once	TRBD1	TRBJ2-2	TGCGCCAGCAGTCCCGGGACAGGGGTAAACACCGGGGAGCTGTTTTTT	CASSPGTGVNTGELFF
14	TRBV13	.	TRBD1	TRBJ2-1	TGTGCCAGCAGCGCCCCGGGACAGTACAATGAGCAGTTCTTC	CASSAPGQYNEQFF
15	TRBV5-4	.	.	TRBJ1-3	TGTGCCAGCAGCTTGGGAAGGGGATCTGGAAACACCATATATTTT	CASSLGRGSGNTIYF
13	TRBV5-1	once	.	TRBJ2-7	TGCGCCAGCAGCCTACACGGGGACTACGAGCAGTACTTC	CASSLHGDYEQYF
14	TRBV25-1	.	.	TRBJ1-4	TGTGCCAGCCTGGGGTACGGGAGTGGGGAAAAACTGTTTTTT	CASLGYGSGEKLFF
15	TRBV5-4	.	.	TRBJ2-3	TGTGCCAGCAGCTTACTTGGCGGCGCCACAGATACGCAGTATTTT	CASSLLGGATDTQYF
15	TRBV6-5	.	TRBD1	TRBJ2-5	TGTGCCAGCAGACGCGAACTACAGGGGAGAGAGACCCAGTACTTC	CASRRELQGRETQYF
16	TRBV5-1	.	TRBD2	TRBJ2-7	TGCGCCAGCAGCACCCGACTAGCGGGAGGTTCCGACGAGCAGTACTTC	CASSTRLAGGSDEQYF
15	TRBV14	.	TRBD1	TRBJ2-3	TGTGCCAGCAGCCAAGTGGACAGGGGCACAGATACGCAGTATTTT	CASSQVDRGTDTQYF
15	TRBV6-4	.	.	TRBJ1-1	TGTGCCAGCAGTCCCGGGGTGGGTCTGAACACTGAAGCTTTCTTT	CASSPGVGLNTEAFF
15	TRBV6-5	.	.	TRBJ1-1	TGTGCCAGCCACCGAGGGGACATGACCAACACTGAAGCTTTCTTT	CASHRGDMTNTEAFF
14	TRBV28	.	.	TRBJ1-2	TGTGCCAGCAGTTCCCTTTCGGGAGGTTATGGCTACACCTTC	CASSSLSGGYGYTF
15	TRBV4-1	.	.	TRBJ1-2	TGCGCCAGCAGCCAAGATATAAACAGGGATGATGGCTACACCTTC	CASSQDINRDDGYTF
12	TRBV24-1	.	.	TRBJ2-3	TGTGCCACCAGTGATTTCGGGGATACGCAGTATTTT	CATSDFGDTQYF
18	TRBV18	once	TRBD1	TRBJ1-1	TGTGCCAGCTCCGCAGGGACAGGGAAAGGACAGGGGAACACTGAAGCTTTCTTT	CASSAGTGKGQGNTEAFF
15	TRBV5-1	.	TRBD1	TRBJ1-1	TGCGCCAGCAGCCGGAAGGGACAGGACCTTTCTGGAGCTTTCTTT	CASSRKGQDLSGAFF
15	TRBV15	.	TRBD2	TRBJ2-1	TGTGCCACCAGCGGCTCCGGCGTAGCGGGGGCAGGCCAGTTCTTC	CATSGSGVAGAGQFF
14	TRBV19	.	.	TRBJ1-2	TGTGCCAGTAGTAGGGAAGGACAGACGTATGGCTACACCTTC	CASSREGQTYGYTF